This TCR beta chain was obtained from a study of cytomegalovirus exposure and HLA in healthy donors (dated by TCRdb to 2015 to 2018). In the study overall: An earlier analysis of approximately 640 of the donors reported 250 to 350 Gb of sequence data and around 110 million unique TCR beta sequences from some 180 million T cells. An early release that covered 500 to 800 HLA-typed donors contained approximately 300 gigabases of sequencing data and roughly 84 million unique TCR sequences. Among the 398 genotyped donors, approximately 82% belonged to the genetic ancestry cluster associated with self-reported Caucasian donors. The study aimed to test whether cataloging public T cell receptors could reveal signatures of past pathogen exposure. Using immunosequencing, the study profiled T cell repertoires from roughly 650 subjects and related those repertoires to cytomegalovirus serostatus. Along with the approximately 700-subject first cohort, a separate validation cohort of over 90 different subjects was used. To predict cytomegalovirus infection status, the study combined high-throughput TCR immunosequencing, statistical association of individual TCRs with disease status, and machine learning. A later analysis re-examined previously published TCR beta repertoires from roughly 650 donors and added high-resolution HLA genotyping to investigate patterns of TCR occurrence. Rather than drawing on any new phenotypic data, the later analysis identified candidate immune exposures from TCR beta sequences and the way those sequences occurred across donors. To decide whether each TCR beta V gene segment behaved as functional or pseudogenic, an earlier analysis of approximately 620 of the donors relied on high-throughput TCR beta sequencing. Donor age, sex, ethnicity and CMV serostatus were collected together with the repertoire data. A later genetic analysis used genome-wide SNP genotypes for about 60% of the roughly 700 donors, treating that subset as a discovery cohort. All discovery cohort repertoires had been generated using a single sequencing platform. Class I and class II HLA loci were covered by the typing at four-digit resolution. Typing coverage differed by locus: A, B, C, DRB1 and DQB1 were typed in about 629-640 donors, DQA1 in around 500, DPA1 in some 610, and DPB1 in roughly 470. Roughly 5 DR-DQ haplotypes were handled as single units for association and clustering because linkage in the cohort was strong. On average, 235,054 unique TCR beta nucleotide sequences were sequenced per donor among a few hundred genotyped donors of the cohort, with roughly 19% of those sequences being non-productive.

What the research found in general, with its limitations: The classifier was reported to diagnose cytomegalovirus status with high specificity and sensitivity in both the original and validation cohorts. Because the 87-base-pair reads could not distinguish some IMGT-functional V segments, including TRBV6-2 and TRBV6-3, those segments were excluded. Because some donors lacked HLA typing at each locus, the association tests relied only on the typed subset. In this cohort, only TCR beta chains were sequenced, and detectable features were limited by the absence of alpha or paired-chain data. Assigning TCR associations to individual alleles was difficult when HLA alleles, especially DR and DQ, strongly co-occurred. The authors suggested that the approach could potentially be extended to other disease states and immunological phenotypes. Compared with equally common non-associated chains, HLA-associated TCR beta chains in a later analysis were more clonally expanded and had lower generation probabilities. A total of 150 or so TCR beta chains were listed by the study as associated with cytomegalovirus. In a later analysis, several top co-occurrence clusters were reported to appear linked to parvovirus B19, influenza, CMV and Epstein-Barr virus. A later genetic analysis reported fewer N-insertions in productive TCRs among donors in an Asian-associated ancestry cluster than the roughly 700-donor mean. Three of the identified cytomegalovirus-associated TCR beta chains were confirmed in vitro to be specific for cytomegalovirus antigens. Sequencing depth was assumed to be roughly uniform across donors in the presence/absence analyses, though that assumption may not hold. A further reported finding was that TCR beta sequences accurately predicted the HLA-A and HLA-B alleles for most subjects in the first cohort. An association between a missense DCLRE1C variant and V-gene and J-gene trimming of TCR beta chains was found in a later genetic analysis and replicated in an independent cohort. Linkage disequilibrium might explain the correlated functional status among segregating V segments, but an unknown experimental factor could not be excluded. Immune exposure information for the cohort was limited to CMV serostatus. In an earlier analysis of 587 of the donors, most TCR beta V segments appeared in productive rearrangements about 90% or about 30% of the time, broadly matching IMGT annotations. According to a later analysis, TCR association rates differed among HLA loci, with DRB1 alleles showing the most associated TCRs and HLA-C alleles showing the fewest. A group of highly shared sequence variants was considered likely to be a technical artifact of the sequencing pipeline. At a false discovery rate of 0.05, a later analysis linked some 17,000 TCR beta sequences to specific HLA alleles. In a later analysis, most CMV-associated TCR beta chains were found to appear HLA-restricted, with HLA associations seemingly driven largely by CMV exposure. While some public TCRs were present in many individuals, most TCR sequences turned up only very rarely across donors. Fewer than 20 rarely observed V segments, including chromosome 9 orphons, were excluded from the earlier analysis of approximately 500 of the donors because counts were too low.

According to the germline V gene, CDR1 reads SNHLY and CDR2 reads FYNNEI. V is pruned by 0 bases and J by 8 bases, leaving 5 bases of the junction without a gene match. There are 15 amino acids in the CDR3, from cysteine to phenylalanine inclusive. Solely the CDR3 DNA is kept, with 45 bases framed from the first base. The cohort consisted of 600 or so healthy bone marrow donors. At the time of sampling, every cohort member was nominally healthy, though immune exposures that went unrecorded were likely present. Of the 650 to 700 cohort members, roughly 300 had positive CMV serostatus and roughly 350 had negative CMV serostatus, and CMV serostatus was not recorded for the donor. Each donor provided a peripheral blood sample, and peripheral blood mononuclear cells were used for TCR beta sequencing. The Qiagen DNeasy Blood Extraction Kit was used to extract genomic DNA from the blood cell samples. Library preparation was by the immunoSEQ multiplex PCR assay. For the multiplex PCR, a mixture combining 60 forward primers for TCR Vbeta segments and 13 reverse primers for TCR Jbeta segments was used. A multiplex PCR assay on genomic DNA amplified the CDR3 region of rearranged TCR beta genes. On the Illumina HiSeq System, the amplified TCR beta libraries were sequenced as 87-base-pair reads. Per the source publication's procedure: In a later analysis, about 80 million unique TCR beta chains were counted across the 500 to 850 repertoires, and some 10 million of these chains were shared by at least two donors. Raw reads were error-corrected and collapsed into unique sequences with a nearest-neighbor algorithm that merged closely related sequences to remove PCR and sequencing errors. CDR3 sequences were aligned to IMGT reference sequences to assign V, D and J gene segments. For a sequence to be retained, a match of at least six nucleotides was required to both a V gene segment and a J gene segment. A rearrangement counted as productive if the CDR3 had no stop codons and remained in frame with V and J, and every other rearrangement counted as non-productive. CDR3 was defined according to IMGT convention as the region running from the second conserved V-encoded cysteine to the conserved J-encoded phenylalanine. Sequences without an unambiguous match to a single V gene segment were excluded from the earlier analysis of approximately 560 of the donors. In an earlier analysis of about 590 of the donors, a V segment was called functional when productive rearrangements were above 56.7%, and segregating when the standard deviation between donors exceeded 5%. A statistical classification framework was built for diagnosing cytomegalovirus status from the catalog of TCR beta chain sequences. In a later analysis, V and J genes were assigned by comparing TCR nucleotide sequences against IMGT/GENE-DB human TR gene sequences. In a later analysis, CDR3 sequences and most-parsimonious VDJ recombination scenarios were assigned using the TCRdist pipeline. A later analysis defined each TCR beta chain by its CDR3 amino acid sequence plus V-gene family, and excluded reads lacking a unique V-gene family. In a later analysis, several hundred highly shared, low-generation-probability nucleotide sequences were removed to address suspected cross-contamination and a sequencing artifact. A later analysis calculated a clonal expansion index for each public chain from normalized within-repertoire ranks of inferred template counts. In a later analysis, generation probabilities were computed with a VDJ recombination model fitted to out-of-frame rearrangements, and the resulting probabilities were checked against IGoR. A later analysis scored TCR-TCR, TCR-HLA and TCR-CMV co-occurrence with hypergeometric tests, applying a repertoire-size bias correction to TCR pairs. A later analysis estimated false discovery rates by permuting HLA or CMV assignments 20 times. In a later analysis, co-occurring TCRs were grouped using DBSCAN, with TCRdist sequence similarity added in when clustering inside HLA-allele-positive subsets. For co-occurrence clustering, repertoires with fewer than 30,000 or more than 120,000 public chains were excluded, along with about five repertoires with anomalous nucleotide sharing. In its TCRdb copy, this immuneACCESS table keeps in-frame sequences only and misses some clones. Where compared with another copy, unresolved V genes explain less than half of these, and the others have no known cause. V and J calls and clone size are copied from that table; D and trimming were computed from the DNA. This sample is represented by some 130,000 clones; over 75% of them were singletons. Jointly, the top ten make up around 4.8% of the sample.

On this clone itself: Its antigen remains unidentified. The sample holds no much larger clone one base away, and base qualities are not on file.

This TCR was sampled from a man between 25 and 39 years old in good health. Recombination linked TRBV2 to TRBJ1-4, with 8 bases aligning to TRBD1. Sequenced input: PBMCs. The DNA sequence is TGTGCCAGCAGTGAAGCAACGGGACAGGAGGAAAAACTGTTTTTT. This codes for CASSEATGQEEKLFF.